These 28 T cell receptor beta chains came from one sample sequenced in a study. Adaptor-ligated barcode primers were used to amplify TRBV12-4/TRBJ1-2 clonotypes. Each CDR3 protein is one row after TCRdb ran MiXCR on the multiplex PCR reads. The table records 500 to 750 distinct CDR3 sequences, less than 25% of them present only once. Sequenced: naive CD4+ T cells sorted from blood. Subset of the sample: naive CD4+ T cells, CD4+CD45RA+CD25-. These TCRs come from a female donor with breast cancer.

This sequence joins TRBV12-3 or TRBV12-4 and TRBJ1-2, with 8 bases lining up with TRBD1. The length of the CDR3 is 14 residues. The V gene end was trimmed by 7 bases and the J gene end by 2 bases; junction bases not matched to a gene: 6. The CDR3 protein is CASTWDRSNYGYTF. DNA of the CDR3: TGTGCCAGCACCTGGGACAGGTCGAACTATGGCTACACCTTC.

This clonotype qualifies as large. The chain joins TRBV12-3 or TRBV12-4 to TRBJ1-2, with a weak D call TRBD1 (5 bases). Trimming removed 5 bases at V and 8 bases at J, with 12 bases between. The CDR3 covers 12 residues. CDR3 protein: CASSLTGKGYTF. The DNA for the CDR3 is TGTGCCAGCAGTCTCACAGGAAAAGGCTACACCTTC.

Within the sample, this clonotype is hyperexpanded. The chain links TRBV12-3 or TRBV12-4 to TRBJ1-2, with TRBD1 as a possible D gene (5 bases). The V end was cut by 1 base, the J end by 5 bases, with 8 bases between. The CDR3 extends over 13 amino acids. The CDR3 sequence: CASSLGRQYGYTF. CDR3 nucleotide sequence: TGTGCCAGCAGTTTAGGCCGACAGTATGGCTACACCTTC.

Relative to its sample, this clonotype is large (0.1 to 1%). V and J are TRBV12-3 or TRBV12-4 and TRBJ1-2; D is unresolved. Trimming cost V 4 bases and J 7 bases, with 19 bases left between them. The CDR3 is 15 residues long. The CDR3 DNA reads TGTGCCAGCAGTTCCGGGGAGGCCCCAAGTCGTGGCTACACCTTC. Encoded protein: CASSSGEAPSRGYTF.

The chain employs TRBV12-3 or TRBV12-4 and TRBJ1-2; 8 nucleotides align to TRBD1. The CDR3 is 13 residues long. V was clipped by 11 bases and J by 7 bases; unmatched bases: 12. The CDR3 loop reads CAAVGQGSGGYTF. The CDR3 nucleotides read TGTGCCGCAGTCGGACAGGGTTCGGGTGGCTACACCTTC.

The J gene is TRBJ1-2, the V gene TRBV12-3 or TRBV12-4; D is possibly TRBD1 (5 bases). The CDR3 extends over 15 amino acids. Between the trimmed V and J ends, which lost 2 bases and 4 bases, there was a span of 14 bases. The CDR3 is CASSLPTGAGYGYTF. The CDR3, as DNA: TGTGCCAGCAGTTTACCGACCGGGGCAGGCTATGGCTACACCTTC.

The gene calls are TRBV12-3 or TRBV12-4 and TRBJ1-2; maybe TRBD1 (5 bases). This CDR3 comprises 14 residues. V dropped 6 bases and J dropped 5 bases, with 16 bases sitting between them. CDR3 protein: CASSLTLRGYGYTF. CDR3 nucleotide sequence: TGTGCCAGCAGCCTGACCCTAAGGGGTTATGGCTACACCTTC.

The CDR3 nucleotides read TGTGCCAGCAGAATCACCCAGGCCGGTGGCTACACCTTC. Its protein is CASRITQAGGYTF. The J gene is TRBJ1-2, the V gene TRBV12-3 or TRBV12-4; no clear D gene. The CDR3 has 13 residues. V lost 6 bases and J lost 7, with 15 bases in between.

J is TRBJ1-2 and V is TRBV12-3 or TRBV12-4, with no clear D. With 7 bases removed from V and 9 bases from J, the gap between germline ends came to 15 bases. The length of the CDR3 is 12 residues. Here the CDR3 reads CASTPMTRSYTF. The CDR3 DNA sequence: TGTGCCAGCACCCCAATGACCAGGAGCTACACCTTC.

The V and J genes are TRBV12-3 or TRBV12-4 and TRBJ1-2, with 7 bases matching TRBD1. The CDR3 consists of 15 residues. Trimming cost V 5 bases and J 0 bases; bases outside gene matches: 6. This chain's CDR3 is CASSPGTDSNYGYTF. The CDR3 nucleotides read TGTGCCAGCAGTCCCGGGACAGACTCTAACTATGGCTACACCTTC.

The chain combines TRBV12-3 or TRBV12-4 with TRBJ1-2; D may be TRBD1 (6 bases). This CDR3 is built from 13 residues. V was trimmed by 8 bases and J by 4 bases, leaving 14 bases between them. The CDR3 is CASFKAGAYGYTF. The CDR3 DNA reads TGTGCCAGCTTCAAGGCAGGGGCCTATGGCTACACCTTC.

There are a few counts of this clonotype. CDR3 amino acids: CASSIDRANYGYTF. CDR3 DNA sequence: TGTGCCAGCAGCATAGACAGGGCCAACTATGGCTACACCTTC. The rearrangement joins TRBV12-3 or TRBV12-4 to TRBJ1-2, with 7 bases fitting TRBD1. V lost 6 bases, J lost 2 bases, and 6 bases stayed unmatched. This CDR3 has 14 amino acids.

This clonotype was recorded a few times. The V and J genes are TRBV12-3 or TRBV12-4 and TRBJ1-2, with 7 bases identical to TRBD1. The CDR3 covers 12 residues. V trimming: 5 bases; J trimming: 8 bases; junction bases outside the gene matches: 5. The CDR3 reads CASSRQGRGYTF. In nucleotides, the CDR3 is TGTGCCAGCAGTAGACAGGGCCGGGGCTACACCTTC.

This clonotype was counted a few times. The chain joins TRBV12-3 or TRBV12-4 to TRBJ1-2; possible D gene TRBD1, 5 bases. There are 14 residues in the CDR3. Between the trimmed V and J ends, which lost 2 bases and 5 bases, there was a span of 12 bases. CDR3 protein: CASSLSRGLYGYTF. CDR3 nucleotide sequence: TGTGCCAGCAGTTTATCGCGGGGCTTATATGGCTACACCTTC.

This clonotype was seen more than once but under ten times. The chain carries TRBV12-3 or TRBV12-4 and TRBJ1-2; 8 nucleotides align to TRBD1. The CDR3 totals 14 residues. With V trimmed by 7 bases and J by 8 bases, 12 bases remained unmatched. CDR3 sequence reads: CASTLMGQAGGYTF. The CDR3 coding sequence is TGTGCCAGCACCCTAATGGGACAGGCGGGAGGCTACACCTTC.

This chain links TRBV12-3 or TRBV12-4 with TRBJ1-2; 9 bases agree with TRBD1. V lost 6 bases to trimming and J lost 5 bases; unmatched junction nucleotides: 10. This CDR3 spans 15 amino acids. CDR3 in amino acids: CASSRTGQGIYGYTF. CDR3 DNA sequence: TGTGCCAGCAGCCGAACGGGACAGGGAATTTATGGCTACACCTTC.

The rearrangement links TRBV12-3 or TRBV12-4 to TRBJ1-2, with D possibly matching TRBD1 (5 bases). Trimming cost V 5 bases and J 2 bases, with 12 bases left between them. The CDR3 runs to 14 residues. The CDR3 DNA reads TGTGCCAGCAGTCCGGGACGGCTGAACTATGGCTACACCTTC. It encodes CASSPGRLNYGYTF.

This rearrangement joins TRBV12-3 or TRBV12-4 to TRBJ1-2; a weak D match, TRBD1 (6 bases). V lost 10 bases to trimming and J lost 1 base, with 16 bases between them. The CDR3 length is 14 residues. CDR3: CATATGRRNYGYTF. In DNA, the CDR3 is TGTGCCACCGCAACAGGGCGCCGTAACTATGGCTACACCTTC.

By share of the sample, this clonotype is large. V and J are TRBV12-3 or TRBV12-4 and TRBJ1-2; the D is unclear. Trimming removed 2 bases at V and 5 bases at J, with 9 bases between. This CDR3 contains 13 residues. The DNA for the CDR3 is TGTGCCAGCAGTTTACGGACGGCGTATGGCTACACCTTC. It translates to CASSLRTAYGYTF.

The chain is built from TRBV12-3 or TRBV12-4 and TRBJ1-2, with 7 bases aligning to TRBD1. The CDR3 has 14 residues. The ends lost 6 bases at V and 6 bases at J; junction bases unmatched: 10. In DNA, the CDR3 is TGTGCCAGCAGCCTGACAGGGAGTTCTAATGGCTACACCTTC. This sequence encodes CASSLTGSSNGYTF.

The J gene is TRBJ1-2, the V gene TRBV12-3 or TRBV12-4; maybe TRBD1 (5 bases). This CDR3 spans 14 amino acids. V lost 6 bases and J 0 bases, leaving 11 bases between the germline ends. Written as DNA, the CDR3 is TGTGCCAGCAGCCCGGGACGGTCTAACTATGGCTACACCTTC. It yields the protein CASSPGRSNYGYTF.

This clonotype is categorized as large. The CDR3 DNA reads TGTGCCAGCAGTGCCCTCAGGGCCTATGGCTACACCTTC. It yields the protein CASSALRAYGYTF. This chain links TRBV12-3 or TRBV12-4 with TRBJ1-2; TRBD1 might be the D (5 bases). V was clipped by 5 bases and J by 4 bases, with 11 bases between them. The CDR3 has 13 residues.

By frequency in the sample, this clonotype is large. The chain uses TRBV12-3 or TRBV12-4 and TRBJ1-2, with a possible D match to TRBD1 (6 bases). The germline V and J ends were trimmed by 6 bases and 2 bases, with 13 bases remaining between them. The CDR3 has 14 residues. The DNA of the CDR3 is TGTGCCAGCAGCTTTCGACAGGCCAACTATGGCTACACCTTC. It codes for CASSFRQANYGYTF.

By frequency in the sample, this clonotype is large. The V gene is TRBV12-3 or TRBV12-4, the J gene TRBJ1-2; D not resolved. Trimming took 2 bases from V and 4 from J, leaving 2 bases between them. The CDR3 loop spans 11 amino acids. The CDR3 region has the DNA TGTGCCAGCAGTTTAACCTATGGCTACACCTTC. Translated, it gives CASSLTYGYTF.

The chain carries TRBV12-3 or TRBV12-4 and TRBJ1-2; 7 bases are a match to TRBD1. The V segment lost 6 bases and the J segment 7 bases; nucleotides outside the gene matches: 8. The length of the CDR3 is 13 residues. In DNA form, the CDR3 reads TGTGCCAGCAGCCCGGGACAGCTTGTTGGCTACACCTTC. Amino acid sequence: CASSPGQLVGYTF.

This chain uses TRBV12-3 or TRBV12-4 with TRBJ1-2, with TRBD1 identical over 9 bases. The CDR3 loop spans 15 amino acids. V gave up 8 bases and J gave up 8 bases; unmatched junction bases: 15. The CDR3 spells CASSTLGGQGHGYTF. As DNA, the CDR3 is TGTGCCAGCTCGACCTTGGGTGGACAGGGGCACGGCTACACCTTC.

This chain joins TRBV12-3 or TRBV12-4 and TRBJ1-2, with 7 nucleotides matching TRBD1. V was pared by 5 bases and J by 2 bases, with 2 bases of the junction left unmatched. The CDR3 sequence is 13 residues long. CDR3 residues: CASSGQANYGYTF. Here the CDR3 DNA reads TGTGCCAGCAGTGGACAGGCGAACTATGGCTACACCTTC.

This clonotype was observed a handful of times. The rearrangement links TRBV12-3 or TRBV12-4 to TRBJ1-2; 7 nucleotides agree with TRBD1. V lost 2 bases to trimming and J lost 4 bases; unmatched junction nucleotides: 1. The CDR3 has 13 residues. The CDR3 nucleotides are TGTGCCAGCAGTTTAACAGGGGCCTATGGCTACACCTTC. It encodes CASSLTGAYGYTF.